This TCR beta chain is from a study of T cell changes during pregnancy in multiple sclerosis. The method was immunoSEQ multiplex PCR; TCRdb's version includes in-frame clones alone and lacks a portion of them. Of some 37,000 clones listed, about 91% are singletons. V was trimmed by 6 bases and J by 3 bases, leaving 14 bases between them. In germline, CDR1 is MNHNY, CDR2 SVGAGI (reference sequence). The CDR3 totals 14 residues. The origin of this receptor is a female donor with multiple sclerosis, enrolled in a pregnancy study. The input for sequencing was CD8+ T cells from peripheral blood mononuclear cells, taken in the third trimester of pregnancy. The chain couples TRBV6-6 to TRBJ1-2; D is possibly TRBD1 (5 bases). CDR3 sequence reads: CASSLRGEYYGYTF. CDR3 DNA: TGTGCCAGCAGCCTACGGGGGGAGTACTATGGCTACACCTTC.